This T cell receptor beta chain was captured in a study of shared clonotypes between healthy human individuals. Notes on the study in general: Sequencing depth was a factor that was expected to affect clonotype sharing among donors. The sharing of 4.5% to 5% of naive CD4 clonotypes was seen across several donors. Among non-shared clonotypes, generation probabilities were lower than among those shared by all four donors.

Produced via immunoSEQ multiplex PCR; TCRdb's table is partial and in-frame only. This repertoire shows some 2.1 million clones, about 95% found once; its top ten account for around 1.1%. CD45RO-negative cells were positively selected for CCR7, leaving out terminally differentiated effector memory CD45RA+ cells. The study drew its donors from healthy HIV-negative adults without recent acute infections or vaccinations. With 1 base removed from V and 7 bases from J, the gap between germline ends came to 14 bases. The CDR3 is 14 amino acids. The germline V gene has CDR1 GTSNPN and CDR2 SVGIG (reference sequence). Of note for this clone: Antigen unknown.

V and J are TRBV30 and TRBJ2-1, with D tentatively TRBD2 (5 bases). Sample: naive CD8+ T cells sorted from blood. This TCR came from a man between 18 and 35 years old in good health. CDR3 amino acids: CAWSAASSENEQFF. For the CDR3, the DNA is TGTGCCTGGAGTGCCGCTAGTAGCGAGAATGAGCAGTTCTTC.